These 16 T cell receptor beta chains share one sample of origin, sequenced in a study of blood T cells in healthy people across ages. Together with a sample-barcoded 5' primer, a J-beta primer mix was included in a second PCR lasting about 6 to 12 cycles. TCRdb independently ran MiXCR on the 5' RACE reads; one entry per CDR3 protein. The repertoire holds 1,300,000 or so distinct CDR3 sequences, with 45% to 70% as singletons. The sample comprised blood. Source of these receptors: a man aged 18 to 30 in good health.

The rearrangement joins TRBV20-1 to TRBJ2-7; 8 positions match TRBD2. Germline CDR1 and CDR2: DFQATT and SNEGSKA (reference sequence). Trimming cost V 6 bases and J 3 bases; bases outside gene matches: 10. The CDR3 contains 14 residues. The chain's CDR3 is CSATKLADNYEQYF. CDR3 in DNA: TGCAGTGCCACTAAACTAGCGGACAACTACGAGCAGTACTTC.

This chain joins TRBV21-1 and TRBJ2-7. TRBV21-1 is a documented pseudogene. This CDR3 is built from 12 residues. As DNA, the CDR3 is TGTGCCACAAAGGAGATTTTCTACGAGCAGTACTTC. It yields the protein CATKEIFYEQYF.

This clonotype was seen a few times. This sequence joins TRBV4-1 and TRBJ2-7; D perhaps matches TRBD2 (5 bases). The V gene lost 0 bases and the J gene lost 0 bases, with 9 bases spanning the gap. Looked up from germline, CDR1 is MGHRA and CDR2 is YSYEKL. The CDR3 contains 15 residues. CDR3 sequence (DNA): TGCGCCAGCAGCCAAGACCCGGGGAACTCCTACGAGCAGTACTTC. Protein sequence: CASSQDPGNSYEQYF.

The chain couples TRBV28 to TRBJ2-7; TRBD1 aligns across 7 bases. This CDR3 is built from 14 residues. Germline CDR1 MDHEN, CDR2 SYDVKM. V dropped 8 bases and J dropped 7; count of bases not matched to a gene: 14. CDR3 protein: CASQWAGGTPEQYF. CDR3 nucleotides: TGTGCCAGCCAATGGGCAGGGGGTACTCCTGAGCAGTACTTC.

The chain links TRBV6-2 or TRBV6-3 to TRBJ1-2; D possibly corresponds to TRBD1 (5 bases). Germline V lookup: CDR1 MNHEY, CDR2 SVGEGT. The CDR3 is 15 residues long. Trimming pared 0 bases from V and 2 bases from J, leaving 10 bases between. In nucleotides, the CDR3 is TGTGCCAGCAGTTACTCTCCGGGGACCAACTATGGCTACACCTTC. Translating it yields CASSYSPGTNYGYTF.

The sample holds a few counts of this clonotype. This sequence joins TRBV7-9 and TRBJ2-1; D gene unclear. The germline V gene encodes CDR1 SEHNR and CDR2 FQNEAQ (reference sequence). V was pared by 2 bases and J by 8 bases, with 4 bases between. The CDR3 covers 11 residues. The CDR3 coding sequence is TGTGCCAGCAGCTTAAATCATGAGCAGTTCTTC. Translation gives CASSLNHEQFF.

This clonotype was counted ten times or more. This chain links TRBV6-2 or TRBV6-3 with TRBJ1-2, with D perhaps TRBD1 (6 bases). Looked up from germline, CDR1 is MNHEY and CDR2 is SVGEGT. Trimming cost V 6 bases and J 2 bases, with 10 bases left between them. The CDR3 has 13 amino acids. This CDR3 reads CASRRQANYGYTF. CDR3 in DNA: TGTGCCAGCAGGCGACAGGCAAACTATGGCTACACCTTC.

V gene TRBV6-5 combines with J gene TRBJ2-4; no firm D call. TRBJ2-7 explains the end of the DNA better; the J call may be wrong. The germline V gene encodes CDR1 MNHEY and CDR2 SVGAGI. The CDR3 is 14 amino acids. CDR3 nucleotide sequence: TGTGCCAGCAGTTACCCCGGCCCAGGCAACGAGCAGTACTTC. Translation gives CASSYPGPGNEQYF.

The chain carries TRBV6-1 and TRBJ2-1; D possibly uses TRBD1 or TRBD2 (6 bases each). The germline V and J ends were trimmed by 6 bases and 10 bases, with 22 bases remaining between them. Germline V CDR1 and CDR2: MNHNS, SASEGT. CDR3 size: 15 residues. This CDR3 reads CASRATGTRGWEQFF. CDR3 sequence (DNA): TGTGCCAGCAGGGCTACCGGGACACGGGGGTGGGAGCAGTTCTTC.

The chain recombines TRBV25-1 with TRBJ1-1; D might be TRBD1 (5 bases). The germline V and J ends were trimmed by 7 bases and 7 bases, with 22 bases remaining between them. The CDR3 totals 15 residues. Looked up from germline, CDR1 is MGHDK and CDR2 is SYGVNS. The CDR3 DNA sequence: TGTGCCAGCACTGAGGGGTGGGCCCCGGGGGGTGAAGCTTTCTTT. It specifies CASTEGWAPGGEAFF.

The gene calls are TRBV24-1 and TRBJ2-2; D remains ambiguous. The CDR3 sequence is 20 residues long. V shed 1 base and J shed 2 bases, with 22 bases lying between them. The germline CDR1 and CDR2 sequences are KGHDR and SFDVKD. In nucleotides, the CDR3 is TGTGCCACCAGTGATTTTCATTCGTCCACCCGGACGGCAAACACCGGGGAGCTGTTTTTT. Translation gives CATSDFHSSTRTANTGELFF.

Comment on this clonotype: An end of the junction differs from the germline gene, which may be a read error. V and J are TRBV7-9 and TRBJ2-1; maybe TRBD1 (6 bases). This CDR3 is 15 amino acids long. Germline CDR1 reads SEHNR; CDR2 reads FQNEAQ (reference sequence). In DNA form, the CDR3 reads TGTGTCAGCAGCTTAGCAGGGGCGGGCCACAATGAGCAGTTCTTC. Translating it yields CVSSLAGAGHNEQFF.

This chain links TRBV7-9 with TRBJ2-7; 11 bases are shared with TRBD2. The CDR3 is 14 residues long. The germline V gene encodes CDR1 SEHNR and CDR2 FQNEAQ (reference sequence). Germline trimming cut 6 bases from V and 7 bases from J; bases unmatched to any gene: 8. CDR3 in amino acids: CASSSSGGNNEQYF. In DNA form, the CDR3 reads TGTGCCAGCAGTTCTAGCGGGGGGAACAATGAGCAGTACTTC.

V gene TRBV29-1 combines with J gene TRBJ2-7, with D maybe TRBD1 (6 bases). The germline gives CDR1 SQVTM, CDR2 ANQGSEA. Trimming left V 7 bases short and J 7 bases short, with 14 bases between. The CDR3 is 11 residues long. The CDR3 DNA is TGCAGCGCCCGCCGGGACAATGAGCAGTACTTC. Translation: CSARRDNEQYF.

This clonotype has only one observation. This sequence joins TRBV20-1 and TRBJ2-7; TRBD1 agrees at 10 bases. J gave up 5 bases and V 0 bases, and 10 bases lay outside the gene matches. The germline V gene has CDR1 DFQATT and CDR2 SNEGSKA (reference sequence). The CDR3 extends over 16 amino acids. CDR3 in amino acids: CSARDWVGQGFDEQYF. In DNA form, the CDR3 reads TGCAGTGCTAGAGACTGGGTGGGACAGGGGTTTGACGAGCAGTACTTC.

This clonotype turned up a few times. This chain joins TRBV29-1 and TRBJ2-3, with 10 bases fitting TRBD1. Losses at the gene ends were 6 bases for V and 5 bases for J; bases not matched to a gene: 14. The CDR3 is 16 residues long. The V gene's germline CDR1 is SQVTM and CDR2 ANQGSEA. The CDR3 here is CSVGDLGQGPQDTQYF. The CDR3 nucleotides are TGCAGCGTCGGCGATTTGGGACAGGGGCCACAAGATACGCAGTATTTT.